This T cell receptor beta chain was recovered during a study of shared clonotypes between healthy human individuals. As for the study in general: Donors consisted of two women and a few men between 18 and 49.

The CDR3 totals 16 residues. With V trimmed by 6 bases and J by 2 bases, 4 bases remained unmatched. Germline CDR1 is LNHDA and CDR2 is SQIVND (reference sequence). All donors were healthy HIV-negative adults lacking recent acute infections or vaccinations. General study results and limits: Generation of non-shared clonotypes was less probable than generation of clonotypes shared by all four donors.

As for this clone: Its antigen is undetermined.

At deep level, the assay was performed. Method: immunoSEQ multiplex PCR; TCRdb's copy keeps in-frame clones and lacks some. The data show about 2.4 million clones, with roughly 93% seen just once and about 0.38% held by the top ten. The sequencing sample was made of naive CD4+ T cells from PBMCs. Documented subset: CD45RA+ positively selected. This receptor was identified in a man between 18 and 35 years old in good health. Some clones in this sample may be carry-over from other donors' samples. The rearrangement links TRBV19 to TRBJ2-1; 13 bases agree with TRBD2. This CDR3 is CASRGLAGAAYNEQFF. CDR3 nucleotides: TGTGCCAGTAGAGGACTAGCGGGAGCGGCCTACAATGAGCAGTTCTTC.